The TCR beta chain under discussion was sequenced for a study of blood T cell dynamics during melanoma immunotherapy (dated by TCRdb to the early 2020s). For the wider study: Patients had metastatic melanoma and received first-line pembrolizumab or nivolumab plus ipilimumab as standard of care in the United Kingdom. To find early correlates of response, the study profiled the peripheral T cell receptor repertoires of patients with metastatic melanoma both before and after one cycle of checkpoint inhibitor therapy. Consecutive patients formed a training cohort, and a further independent group of patients from the same centre was pooled into an external validation set.

The time point label, read with the paper, signifies: pre-treatment baseline. Blood samples were collected before treatment (T0) and at week 3 (W3), after the first cycle of checkpoint blockade. Except for a couple of patients with rapid clinical progression, response was assessed 12 weeks after the first infusion by RECIST 1.1; disease control meant complete response, partial response or stable disease. Patients were not eligible if they had prior systemic cancer treatment, concomitant immunosuppressant therapy or synchronous other active malignancies. Bulk PBMC and plasma cell-free DNA were both sequenced for TCR beta so that circulating cells and T cell turnover could be tracked. Lymphoprep and SepMate tubes were used to isolate PBMC from blood, and red cell lysis was then performed. QIAamp DNA Blood Mini kits were used to extract DNA from PBMC and from sorted T cell subsets. Every bulk PBMC sample had a fixed 350 ng of DNA loaded. Following the manufacturer instructions, the immunoSEQ TCRb Assay kit was used to amplify TCR beta CDR3 sequences from genomic DNA. The KAPA Library Quantification Kit for Illumina platforms was used to quantify pooled libraries by qPCR. Pooled libraries were sequenced on an Illumina NextSeq 500, clustered at roughly 0.6-1.1 pM. In the paper's pipeline: TCR data were analyzed using immunoSEQ ANALYZER and the R LymphoSeq package. A rearrangement efficiency score was calculated as productive divided by the sum of productive and non-productive CDR3 sequences. Clonality was measured with the Gini coefficient and diversity with the Renyi index at alpha=1, compared pairwise between timepoints within each patient. Clonal relatedness used an edit distance of 3, and repertoire similarity used the Bhattacharyya coefficient, both computed in LymphoSeq. To classify response, a linear discriminant analysis based on week-3 changes in clonality and diversity was built using the R MASS and caret packages. TCRdb obtained this table from immuneACCESS and retained in-frame rearrangements with V and J assigned. These tables miss some clones; where compared with another copy, unresolved V genes account for less than half of the shortfall, and the remainder is unexplained. The V and J calls and the clone size are those of that table, but D and trimming were determined from the DNA. For this sample the table gives about 22,000 clones, of which over 85% were detected only once. The ten largest clones capture roughly 1.2% of the sample.

Taken from cysteine to phenylalanine, the CDR3 has 17 residues. Left in the record is the CDR3 DNA by itself, 51 bases read in frame from the first base. In the germline V gene, CDR1 corresponds to SGHDT and CDR2 to YYEEEE. Relative to germline, V is 0 bases shorter and J is 5 bases shorter, with 20 bases between their ends. This clone appeared once. What this receptor recognizes is not known. One base away there is no much larger clone; base qualities are not given. Study-level results and caveats: The relatively small sample size was acknowledged as potentially limiting generalization of the results. A bifurcated reorganization of the PBMC repertoire at W3, with increased clonality or increased diversity, was observed in patients who later achieved disease control, unlike in progressors. The study was unable to establish whether the T cell clones driving the repertoire changes were melanoma-specific or instead reflected general immune activation.

The clonotype comes from a human donor with melanoma. The chain is made from TRBV5-6 and TRBJ1-1, and perhaps TRBD1 as D gene, on 5 matching bases. This specimen was blood, taken from a patient treated with checkpoint blockade. The nucleotides are TGTGCCAGCAGCTTGGCGGGGGTTTTTTCCATCTATACTGAAGCTTTCTTT. Its translation is CASSLAGVFSIYTEAFF.